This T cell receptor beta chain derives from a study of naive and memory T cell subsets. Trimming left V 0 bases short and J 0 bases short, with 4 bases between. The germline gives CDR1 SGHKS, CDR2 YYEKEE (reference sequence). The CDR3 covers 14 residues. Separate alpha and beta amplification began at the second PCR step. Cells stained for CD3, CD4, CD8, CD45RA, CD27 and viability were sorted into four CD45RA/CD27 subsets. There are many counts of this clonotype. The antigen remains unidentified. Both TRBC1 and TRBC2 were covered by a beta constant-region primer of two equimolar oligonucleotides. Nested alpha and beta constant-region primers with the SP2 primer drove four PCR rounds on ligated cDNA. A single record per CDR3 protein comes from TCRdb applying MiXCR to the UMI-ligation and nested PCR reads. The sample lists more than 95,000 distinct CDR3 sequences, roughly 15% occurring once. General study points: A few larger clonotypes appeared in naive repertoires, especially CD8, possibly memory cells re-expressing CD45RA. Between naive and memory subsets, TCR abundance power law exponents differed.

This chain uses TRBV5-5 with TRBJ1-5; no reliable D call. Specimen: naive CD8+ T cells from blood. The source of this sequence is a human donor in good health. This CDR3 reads CASSLDHSNQPQHF. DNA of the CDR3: TGTGCCAGCAGCTTGGACCATAGCAATCAGCCCCAGCATTTT.